Presented here are 21 T cell receptor beta chains from one specimen sequenced in a study of T cells in Graves' hyperthyroidism and ophthalmopathy. The source material, RNA transcripts, was used to amplify TCR beta CDR3 regions. The HTBI primer set was used in a first-round RT-PCR of the TCR CDR3. TCRdb reprocessed the multiplex PCR reads via MiXCR and lists one record per CDR3 protein. Here the sample spans 750,000 to 950,000 distinct CDR3 sequences, 38% being singletons. Sequenced input: blood. The receptors were gathered from a man aged 18 to 30 with Graves' hyperthyroidism.

Notes on this clonotype: A much larger clone lies a single base off, so this may be a read error. The V and J genes are TRBV29-1 and TRBJ2-7; TRBD2 is a possible D gene (6 bases). Germline CDR1 reads SQVTM; CDR2 reads ANQGSEA. The CDR3 is 12 amino acids. CDR3 residues: CSVEEGGNEQHF. For the CDR3, the DNA is TGCAGCGTTGAAGAAGGAGGGAACGAGCAGCACTTC.

The CDR3 DNA reads TGTGCCAGCAGCCCCCGGACTAGCGACAAAGAGACCCAGTACTTC. It codes for CASSPRTSDKETQYF. This chain connects TRBV4-2 to TRBJ2-5; TRBD2 aligns across 9 bases. This CDR3 contains 15 residues. The V segment lost 4 bases and the J segment 3 bases; nucleotides outside the gene matches: 6. The germline V gene encodes CDR1 LGHNA and CDR2 YNFKEQ.

Regarding this clonotype: The junction departs from the called germline gene at one end, perhaps through a read error. This chain connects TRBV11-1 to TRBJ1-3; 7 bases map to TRBD1. This CDR3 has 13 amino acids. From germline, CDR1 is SGHAT and CDR2 FQDESV (reference sequence). The DNA for the CDR3 is TGCGCCAGCAGCTTGGGACAGCCGAACACCATATATTTT. Encoded protein: CASSLGQPNTIYF.

The chain has TRBV10-3 and TRBJ1-1, with 7 bases fitting TRBD1. V lost 10 bases and J lost 3; bases outside the gene matches: 14. The CDR3 consists of 15 residues. Germline CDR1 and CDR2: ENHRY and SYGVKD. The chain's CDR3 is CASIEKRDSHTEAFF. The CDR3 DNA reads as TGTGCCAGCATCGAAAAGAGGGACAGTCACACTGAAGCTTTCTTT.

In regard to this clonotype: The germline gene is not matched at one end of the junction; a read error may be the cause. This chain uses TRBV13 with TRBJ1-4; D unresolved. The length of the CDR3 is 16 residues. The V gene's germline CDR1 is PRHDT and CDR2 FYEKMQ (reference sequence). The CDR3 nucleotides read TGCGCCAGCAGCTCGTTTGGTCAGCATAACGATGAAAAACTGTTTTTT. Translated, it gives CASSSFGQHNDEKLFF.

The chain joins TRBV19 to TRBJ1-4; 10 nucleotides agree with TRBD1. Germline V gene data show CDR1 as LNHDA and CDR2 as SQIVND (reference sequence). The CDR3 runs 12 residues. The CDR3 DNA follows: TGTGCTAGAGGGACAGGGGATGAAAAACTGTTTTTT. Amino acid sequence: CARGTGDEKLFF.

The genes are TRBV24-1 and TRBJ1-1; 8 positions match TRBD1. V shed 6 bases, J shed 7 bases, and the junction held 9 bases outside the gene matches. The CDR3 is 14 amino acids. Germline V lookup: CDR1 KGHDR, CDR2 SFDVKD. CDR3 sequence reads: CATSTVDRGNEAFF. The CDR3 coding sequence is TGTGCCACCAGTACCGTAGACAGGGGTAATGAAGCTTTCTTT.

This clonotype was counted ten times or more. The genes are TRBV20-1 and TRBJ1-5; 8 bases line up with TRBD1. In germline, CDR1 is DFQATT, CDR2 SNEGSKA (reference sequence). This CDR3 has 12 residues. Unmatched junction bases numbered 4, after V lost 6 bases and J lost 6 bases. The CDR3 loop is CSADRGSQPQHF. In nucleotides, the CDR3 is TGCAGTGCCGACAGGGGAAGTCAGCCCCAGCATTTT.

This clonotype came up a few times. This chain uses TRBV6-5 with TRBJ2-7; possibly TRBD1 or TRBD2 for D (6 bases each). The length of the CDR3 is 14 residues. From germline, CDR1 is MNHEY and CDR2 SVGAGI. V lost 9 bases, J lost 6 bases, and 21 bases lay in between. CDR3 in DNA: TGTGCCAGTGTAAAGAACAGGGAGGTGAGCGAGCAGTACTTC. This codes for CASVKNREVSEQYF.

This clonotype came up a few times. The chain uses TRBV20-1 and TRBJ2-7; D might be TRBD2 (5 bases). Germline lookup yields CDR1 DFQATT and CDR2 SNEGSKA (reference sequence). The V and J ends lost 1 base and 7 bases respectively, with 14 bases between them. The CDR3 has 13 amino acids. CDR3: CSARAGLGEEQYF. DNA of the CDR3: TGCAGTGCTAGAGCCGGACTGGGAGAAGAGCAGTACTTC.

This clonotype was seen more than once but under ten times. This sequence joins TRBV20-1 and TRBJ2-7; 9 positions match TRBD1. The trim removed 6 bases at V and 7 bases at J, leaving 16 bases unmatched. CDR1 DFQATT and CDR2 SNEGSKA come from the germline V gene (reference sequence). CDR3 length: 15 amino acids. The CDR3 region is CSATGTGIGSGEQYF. CDR3 DNA sequence: TGCAGTGCGACCGGGACAGGGATAGGTTCTGGGGAGCAGTACTTC.

The table lists this clonotype with a few counts. The chain couples TRBV9 to TRBJ2-2; D gene uncertain. In germline, CDR1 is SGDLS, CDR2 YYNGEE. Trimming cost V 0 bases and J 6 bases, with 3 bases left between them. The CDR3 sequence is 12 residues long. This CDR3 reads CASSVDPGELFF. CDR3 DNA: TGTGCCAGCAGCGTAGATCCCGGGGAGCTGTTTTTT.

The chain recombines TRBV7-9 with TRBJ2-7, with 8 positions matching TRBD1. The V gene's germline CDR1 is SEHNR and CDR2 FQNEAQ (reference sequence). V trimming: 6 bases; J trimming: 2 bases; junction bases outside the gene matches: 6. The CDR3 runs 14 residues. CDR3 sequence: CASRRPGQAYEQYF. Written as DNA, the CDR3 is TGTGCCAGCAGACGGCCGGGACAGGCCTACGAGCAGTACTTC. Full variable domain (remainder filled in from reference TRBV7-9 and TRBJ2-7): DTGVSQNPRHKITKRGQNVTFRCDPISEHNRLYWYRQTLGQGPEFLTYFQNEAQLEKSRLLSDRFSAERPKGSFSTLEIQRTEQGDSAMYLCASRRPGQAYEQYFGPGTRLTVT.

Regarding this clonotype: The junction and the germline gene differ at one end; a read error may be behind it. CDR3 DNA sequence: TGTGCCACCCGGACAGGGGGCAACGTCCTGACTTTC. Encoded protein: CATRTGGNVLTF. This chain links TRBV10-3 with TRBJ2-6; 10 nucleotides line up with TRBD1. There are 12 residues in the CDR3. Germline loops: CDR1 ENHRY, CDR2 SYGVKD.

This clonotype came up many times. The V gene is TRBV12-3 or TRBV12-4, the J gene TRBJ1-2; 7 bases match TRBD1. V shed 4 bases and J 4 bases; nucleotides not matched to a gene: 3. This CDR3 has 13 residues. The DNA of the CDR3 is TGTGCCAGCAGTTACAGGGGATCCTATGGCTACACCTTC. This codes for CASSYRGSYGYTF.

This clonotype turned up a few times. CDR3 residues: CASSLDAGRVDYEQYF. DNA of the CDR3: TGTGCCAGCAGCTTGGACGCAGGGAGGGTCGACTACGAGCAGTACTTC. The V call is TRBV5-4, the J call TRBJ2-7, with 7 bases aligning to TRBD2. The V and J ends lost 0 bases and 3 bases, in that order; junction bases with no gene match: 9. The CDR3 is 16 amino acids. The V gene's germline CDR1 is SGHNT and CDR2 YYREEE (reference sequence).

The sample holds many counts of this clonotype. The chain combines TRBV2 with TRBJ1-1, with TRBD1 as a possible D gene (5 bases). Germline CDR1 and CDR2: SNHLY and FYNNEI. V was cut by 1 base and J by 13 bases, with 13 bases left in between. CDR3 length: 12 amino acids. The CDR3 nucleotides are TGTGCCAGCAGTGAAGGGGGGATACGTCTTTTCTTT. This gives the protein CASSEGGIRLFF.

This clonotype occurred many times. The rearrangement links TRBV7-6 to TRBJ1-1; 7 bases line up with TRBD1. There are 14 residues in the CDR3. V shed 6 bases and J 7 bases; nucleotides not matched to a gene: 11. CDR1 and CDR2 (germline): SGHVS, FNYEAQ. Here the CDR3 reads CASRPFGTANEAFF. Here the CDR3 DNA reads TGTGCCAGCAGGCCTTTCGGGACAGCCAATGAAGCTTTCTTT.

V gene TRBV14 combines with J gene TRBJ1-1; D possibly corresponds to TRBD1 (5 bases). V lost 2 bases to trimming and J lost 7 bases, with 14 bases between them. This CDR3 has 14 residues. Germline V gene sequence: CDR1 SGHDN, CDR2 FVKESK. The CDR3 loop is CASSQPLMGDEAFF. The CDR3 DNA sequence: TGTGCCAGCAGCCAACCTCTAATGGGGGATGAAGCTTTCTTT.

The genes are TRBV5-1 and TRBJ1-2; 9 nucleotides align to TRBD1. Germline-derived CDR1 and CDR2 are SGHRS and YFSETQ. The CDR3 is 17 amino acids. With V trimmed by 4 bases and J by 8 bases, 18 bases remained unmatched. As DNA, the CDR3 is TGCGCCAGCAGCCCTTATGTGGGATACAGGGGGCATCACGGCTACACCTTC. Protein: CASSPYVGYRGHHGYTF.

In the case of this clonotype: This clone may be a read error of a much larger clone one base away. The V gene is TRBV29-1, the J gene TRBJ2-7, with D unclear. The CDR3 loop spans 15 amino acids. V was clipped by 3 bases and J by 0 bases, with 15 bases between them. Germline V gene lookup returns CDR1 SQVTM and CDR2 ANQGSEA. The CDR3 bases are TGCAGCGTTGATGCGGAGTACATTCCCTCCTACGAGCAGTACTTC. It is translated as CSVDAEYIPSYEQYF.